These 26 T cell receptor beta chains were sequenced from one sample in a study of cytomegalovirus exposure and HLA in healthy donors (TCRdb year 2017). The method behind the library was the immunoSEQ multiplex PCR assay. The multiplex PCR relied on a mix of 60 forward primers for TCR Vbeta segments and 13 reverse primers for TCR Jbeta segments. Entries here come from immuneACCESS through TCRdb and include only in-frame sequences with V and J called. Some clones fail to appear in such tables; in the studies checked, an unresolved V gene covers under half of the shortfall, and the cause of the remainder is unknown. This sample has roughly 150,000 clones in its table, and around three quarters of those were observed once. The ten largest clones represent 4% to 5.5% of the sample. The sample taken for sequencing was PBMCs. Receptors were obtained from a man in his thirties or forties in good health.

The rearrangement links TRBV29-1 to TRBJ2-7, with 10 bases lining up with TRBD1. V was clipped by 6 bases and J by 7 bases; unmatched bases: 12. The CDR3 is 14 amino acids. Germline V gene lookup returns CDR1 SQVTM and CDR2 ANQGSEA. The DNA of the CDR3 is TGCAGCGTGGGACAGGGGCTGCTGGCCGGGGAGCAGTACTTC. Encoded protein: CSVGQGLLAGEQYF.

This chain connects TRBV7-2 to TRBJ2-5, with TRBD1 identical over 7 bases. Germline trimming cut 2 bases from V and 5 bases from J; bases unmatched to any gene: 8. Germline V CDR1 and CDR2: SGHTA, FQGNSA. This CDR3 has 15 amino acids. The CDR3 sequence: CASSLIRGRRETQYF. The CDR3 bases are TGTGCCAGCAGCTTAATAAGGGGGCGGCGGGAGACCCAGTACTTC.

J is TRBJ2-1 and V is TRBV7-3; the match to TRBD2 covers 7 bases. The CDR3 contains 15 residues. Germline CDR1 and CDR2: SGHTA and FQGTGA. V was pared by 2 bases and J by 4 bases, with 5 bases of the junction left unmatched. The CDR3 coding sequence is TGTGCCAGCAGCTTAGAGCTAGCGGCGTACAATGAGCAGTTCTTC. It specifies CASSLELAAYNEQFF.

The chain employs TRBV18 and TRBJ1-1; the D is unclear. V dropped 0 bases and J dropped 0 bases, with 5 bases sitting between them. This CDR3 is built from 14 residues. Germline CDR1 reads KGHSH; CDR2 reads LQKENI. CDR3 protein: CASSPPPVNTEAFF. The CDR3 DNA reads as TGTGCCAGCTCACCACCACCGGTGAACACTGAAGCTTTCTTT.

V usage is TRBV4-2 and J usage is TRBJ2-2, with D tentatively TRBD2 (8 bases). The CDR3 covers 16 residues. Trimming removed 0 bases at V and 5 bases at J, with 13 bases between. From germline, CDR1 is LGHNA and CDR2 YNFKEQ. Written as DNA, the CDR3 is TGTGCCAGCAGCCAAGACGGGAGGGGGCCAACCGGGGAGCTGTTTTTT. Its translation is CASSQDGRGPTGELFF.

The chain links TRBV10-3 to TRBJ2-5; TRBD1 might be the D (5 bases). V was shortened by 10 bases and J by 2 bases, with 11 bases between the two germline ends. Germline values: CDR1 ENHRY, CDR2 SYGVKD. The CDR3 is 12 amino acids. As DNA, the CDR3 is TGTGCCACACGGCGACAGCAAGAGACCCAGTACTTC. Its translation: CATRRQQETQYF.

CDR3 protein: CASSLEWTSGNYNEQFF. The CDR3 DNA follows: TGTGCCAGCAGCTTAGAATGGACTAGCGGGAACTACAATGAGCAGTTCTTC. The V and J genes are TRBV11-3 and TRBJ2-1, with 12 bases matching TRBD2. J lost 3 bases, V lost 0 bases, and 3 bases had no gene match. The CDR3 spans 17 residues. Germline V gene sequence: CDR1 SGHNT, CDR2 YENEEA.

This clone was counted only a few times. One junction end disagrees with the germline gene, perhaps due to a read error. The chain uses TRBV7-9 and TRBJ2-7, with TRBD1 identical over 10 bases. The CDR3 is 14 residues long. The germline gives CDR1 SEHNR, CDR2 FQNEAQ (reference sequence). The CDR3 DNA reads as TGTTCCAGCAGCTTGGGGACAGGGGTCGACGAGCAGTACTTC. The encoded protein is CSSSLGTGVDEQYF.

V is TRBV4-3 and J is TRBJ1-3, with TRBD1 as a possible D gene (6 bases). CDR3 length: 19 amino acids. V shed 0 bases and J shed 4 bases, with 22 bases lying between them. The germline V gene encodes CDR1 LGHNA and CDR2 YSLEER. This chain's CDR3 is CASSQEVPAATGSGNTIYF. The CDR3 region has the DNA TGCGCCAGCAGCCAAGAGGTTCCAGCGGCCACAGGGTCCGGAAACACCATATATTTT.

Notes on this clone: A read error may account for a junction end that differs from germline. The chain has TRBV7-9 and TRBJ2-7, with D maybe TRBD1 (7 bases). CDR1 SEHNR and CDR2 FQNEAQ come from the germline V gene (reference sequence). The CDR3 sequence is 12 residues long. The CDR3 DNA reads TGTTCCAGCAGCTCGGGGGACAGAGAGCAGTACTTC. This codes for CSSSSGDREQYF.

The chain is built from TRBV9 and TRBJ1-5; D not resolved. CDR1 is SGDLS, CDR2 YYNGEE, per germline. This CDR3 has 14 amino acids. V was trimmed by 4 bases and J by 7 bases, leaving 15 bases between them. The CDR3 nucleotides are TGTGCCAGCAGCCCCTCTCATGGTGGCCAGCCCCAGCATTTT. Its translation is CASSPSHGGQPQHF.

The chain employs TRBV18 and TRBJ2-2; D is undetermined. Germline CDR1 KGHSH, CDR2 LQKENI. The CDR3 is made up of 13 amino acids. V was trimmed by 6 bases and J by 6 bases, leaving 11 bases between them. CDR3 region: CASSAASAGELFF. CDR3 DNA sequence: TGTGCCAGCTCCGCAGCTAGTGCCGGGGAGCTGTTTTTT.

The chain is built from TRBV18 and TRBJ1-5; D unclear. This CDR3 has 15 residues. Per germline, CDR1 KGHSH and CDR2 LQKENI. Trimming took 3 bases from V and 5 from J, leaving 14 bases between them. In DNA, the CDR3 is TGTGCCAGCTCACCGATTTCGGGAGGATATCAGCCCCAGCATTTT. Encoded protein: CASSPISGGYQPQHF. Variable domain in full (rest from reference TRBV18 and TRBJ1-5): NAGVMQNPRHLVRRRGQEARLRCSPMKGHSHVYWYRQLPEEGLKFMVYLQKENIIDESGMPKERFSAEFPKEGPSILRIQQVVRGDSAAYFCASSPISGGYQPQHFGDGTRLSIL.

The chain employs TRBV11-2 and TRBJ2-7, with TRBD1 matching 7 bases. The V gene's germline CDR1 is SGHAT and CDR2 FQNNGV. The V and J ends lost 3 bases and 4 bases, in that order; junction bases with no gene match: 9. The CDR3 runs 15 residues. CDR3 region: CASSFRDSSVYEQYF. CDR3 DNA: TGTGCCAGCAGCTTTCGGGACAGCTCCGTTTACGAGCAGTACTTC.

V gene TRBV7-9 combines with J gene TRBJ2-1; a weak D match, TRBD2 (6 bases). This CDR3 has 12 amino acids. Trimming took off 4 bases at V and 9 bases at J, with 10 bases between the two ends. Germline assignment: CDR1 SEHNR and CDR2 FQNEAQ (reference sequence). The CDR3 spells CASSYGTPEQFF. CDR3 sequence (DNA): TGTGCCAGCAGCTACGGGACTCCTGAGCAGTTCTTC.

The CDR3 DNA sequence: TGTGCCAGTAGTACCTGGGACAGGGGAGCGAATCAGCCCCAGCATTTT. It codes for CASSTWDRGANQPQHF. This chain uses TRBV19 with TRBJ1-5; TRBD1 aligns across 10 bases. Germline V gene data show CDR1 as LNHDA and CDR2 as SQIVND (reference sequence). The CDR3 contains 16 residues. With 4 bases clipped from V and 4 bases from J, the junction kept 7 bases outside the gene matches.

This clone has just a few counts. The chain carries TRBV10-3 and TRBJ2-7; 9 bases are shared with TRBD2. This CDR3 contains 17 residues. The junction had 13 bases not matched to a gene; V was cut back by 2 bases and J by 5 bases. CDR1 ENHRY and CDR2 SYGVKD come from the germline V gene. The CDR3 protein is CAISETNSGRNPHEQYF. The CDR3 DNA follows: TGTGCCATCAGTGAGACCAATAGCGGGAGAAATCCCCACGAGCAGTACTTC.

The J gene is TRBJ2-7, the V gene TRBV27; TRBD2 aligns across 8 bases. Trimming removed 4 bases from V and 5 bases from J; junction bases left unmatched: 10. This CDR3 is 15 amino acids long. From germline, CDR1 is MNHEY and CDR2 SMNVEV (reference sequence). The CDR3 DNA reads TGTGCCAGCAGTTCAGCGGGAGCGGGGGAGAACGAGCAGTACTTC. Amino acids: CASSSAGAGENEQYF.

This rearrangement joins TRBV7-3 to TRBJ2-3, with 8 bases aligning to TRBD2. CDR1 and CDR2 (germline): SGHTA, FQGTGA. V lost 5 bases to trimming and J lost 4 bases; unmatched junction nucleotides: 17. The CDR3 extends over 18 amino acids. The CDR3 coding sequence is TGTGCCAGCAGCCGGCAGGGGATCGGGCGGGAGGTGGCAGATACGCAGTATTTT. It is translated as CASSRQGIGREVADTQYF.

This clone was seen a single time. The chain links TRBV6-5 to TRBJ2-5; D gene uncertain. Trimming cost V 3 bases and J 2 bases, with 16 bases left between them. The CDR3 is made up of 16 amino acids. Germline CDR1 is MNHEY and CDR2 is SVGAGI. DNA for the CDR3: TGTGCCAGCAGTTATGGCTCATCCGCCCGTCAAGAGACCCAGTACTTC. This codes for CASSYGSSARQETQYF.

The CDR3 reads CASSWRDRGVNEQFF. DNA for the CDR3: TGTGCCAGCTCCTGGCGGGACAGGGGTGTCAATGAGCAGTTCTTC. This sequence joins TRBV18 and TRBJ2-1, with 10 bases identical to TRBD1. After removal of 6 bases from V and 6 bases from J, the junction contained 8 bases not matched to a gene. Germline V gene sequence: CDR1 KGHSH, CDR2 LQKENI. The CDR3 length is 15 residues.

V gene TRBV7-6 combines with J gene TRBJ2-1; a possible D gene is TRBD2 (7 bases). Germline V gives CDR1 SGHVS, CDR2 FNYEAQ. This CDR3 region has 14 residues. V shed 4 bases and J shed 16 bases, with 23 bases lying between them. The CDR3 reads CASSSAAGGPSSFF. The CDR3 DNA sequence: TGTGCCAGCAGCTCGGCAGCCGGGGGGCCATCTTCCTTCTTC. Together with reference TRBV7-6 and TRBJ2-1, the CDR3 gives the full variable domain: GAGVSQSPRYKVTKRGQDVALRCDPISGHVSLYWYRQALGQGPEFLTYFNYEAQQDKSGLPNDRFSAERPEGSISTLTIQRTEQRDSAMYRCASSSAAGGPSSFFGPGTRLTVL.

This sequence joins TRBV7-2 and TRBJ2-1; a weak D match, TRBD2 (6 bases). Trimming removed 0 bases from V and 10 bases from J, with 13 bases in between. Germline lookup yields CDR1 SGHTA and CDR2 FQGNSA. The CDR3 totals 14 residues. The CDR3 protein is CASSLAREGREQFF. The CDR3, as DNA: TGTGCCAGCAGCTTAGCGCGGGAAGGCCGGGAGCAGTTCTTC.

CDR3 nucleotides: TGTGCCAGCAGTGGACACAGGGGGCTCATCGATGAGCAGTTCTTC. As protein: CASSGHRGLIDEQFF. V usage is TRBV25-1 and J usage is TRBJ2-1, with 9 bases lining up with TRBD1. Trimming cost V 4 bases and J 8 bases; bases outside gene matches: 9. This CDR3 comprises 15 residues. The germline CDR1 and CDR2 sequences are MGHDK and SYGVNS.

V usage is TRBV4-1 and J usage is TRBJ2-7; 10 bases are a match to TRBD2. The ends lost 4 bases at V and 3 bases at J; junction bases unmatched: 15. The CDR3 runs to 18 residues. From germline, CDR1 is MGHRA and CDR2 YSYEKL. CDR3 nucleotides: TGCGCCAGCAGCCCCAGAGAGCAGGGGACTAGCGAAGTCTACGAGCAGTACTTC. This codes for CASSPREQGTSEVYEQYF.

The chain uses TRBV14 and TRBJ2-4; D perhaps matches TRBD1 (6 bases). V shed 0 bases and J shed 7 bases, with 16 bases lying between them. Germline V CDR1 and CDR2: SGHDN, FVKESK. The CDR3 runs 16 residues. The CDR3 DNA reads TGTGCCAGCAGCCAAGAGGGGATCAGGGGCGAGAACATTCAGTACTTC. Protein: CASSQEGIRGENIQYF.